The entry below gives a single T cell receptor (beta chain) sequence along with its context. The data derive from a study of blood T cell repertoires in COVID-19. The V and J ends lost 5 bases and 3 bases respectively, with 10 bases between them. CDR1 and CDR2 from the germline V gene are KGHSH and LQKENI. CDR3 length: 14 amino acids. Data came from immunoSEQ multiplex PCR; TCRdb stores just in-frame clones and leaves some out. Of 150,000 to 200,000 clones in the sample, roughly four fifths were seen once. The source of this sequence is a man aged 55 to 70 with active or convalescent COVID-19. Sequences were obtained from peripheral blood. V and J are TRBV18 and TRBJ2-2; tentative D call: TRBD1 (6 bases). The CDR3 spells CASSSRQDTGELFF. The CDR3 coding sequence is TGTGCCAGCTCATCTCGACAGGACACCGGGGAGCTGTTTTTT.